The entry that follows covers one T cell receptor beta chain sequence. This sample was included in a study of molecular identifiers for immune sequencing clone quantification. Across the study: Five aliquots were made in replicates from the RNA of roughly 21,000 or 96,000 naive CD8 cells, and four were sequenced.

MiXCR, run by TCRdb on the PCR reads, gives a single entry per CDR3 protein. This sample has 350,000 or so distinct CDR3 sequences; over 20% occur once, and the top ten carry 0.81%. Germline assignment: CDR1 SNHLY and CDR2 FYNNEI. This CDR3 is 17 amino acids long. V shed 2 bases and J shed 1 base, with 16 bases lying between them. This sequence originates from a human donor in good health. Some libraries in this study had Jurkat cell RNA spiked in. The sample consisted of naive CD8+ T cells from blood, with Jurkat cell RNA spiked in. Subset in this sample: FACS-sorted CD8+CD4-CCR7+CD45RA+ naive T cells. The V and J genes are TRBV2 and TRBJ2-3, with D uncertain. CDR3 amino acids: CASSEFGGTWGTDTQYF. CDR3 bases: TGTGCCAGCAGTGAATTCGGCGGAACCTGGGGCACAGATACGCAGTATTTT.